Each of the 21 T cell receptor beta chains below was sequenced from the same sample in a study of early T cells in non-severe SARS-CoV-2 infection. TCRdb reprocessed the 5' RACE reads via MiXCR and lists one record per CDR3 protein. Counted here are about 76,000 distinct CDR3 sequences, about 14% occurring once; the ten biggest clones make up roughly 12%. The sample was whole blood. The receptors originated from an adult who was a healthcare worker with PCR-confirmed SARS-CoV-2 infection or an uninfected control (not recorded which).

The chain joins TRBV12-5 to TRBJ1-5; 8 bases match TRBD1. V shed 2 bases and J 4 bases; nucleotides not matched to a gene: 7. The CDR3 is made up of 16 amino acids. Germline loops: CDR1 LGHNT, CDR2 FRNRAP. CDR3 region: CASGLPYRGWNQPQHF. The CDR3 DNA is TGTGCTAGTGGTTTGCCGTACAGGGGGTGGAATCAGCCCCAGCATTTT.

This clonotype was observed many times. The chain uses TRBV24-1 and TRBJ2-1; perhaps D is TRBD1 or TRBD2 (5 bases each). From germline, CDR1 is KGHDR and CDR2 SFDVKD. V was shortened by 0 bases and J by 5 bases, with 13 bases between the two germline ends. CDR3 length: 16 amino acids. Here the CDR3 reads CATSDLGGFGDNEQFF. The CDR3 bases are TGTGCCACCAGTGATTTGGGGGGTTTTGGGGACAATGAGCAGTTCTTC.

This rearrangement joins TRBV5-1 to TRBJ2-5; a possible D gene is TRBD1 (6 bases). The V and J ends lost 2 bases and 3 bases respectively, with 11 bases between them. In germline, CDR1 is SGHRS, CDR2 YFSETQ. The CDR3 extends over 14 amino acids. The CDR3 DNA is TGCGCCAGCAGCTTCCGGGACACCGAAGAGACCCAGTACTTC. It translates to CASSFRDTEETQYF.

The chain combines TRBV9 with TRBJ2-3, with D possibly TRBD2 on 7 matching bases. Germline CDR1 SGDLS, CDR2 YYNGEE. The CDR3 consists of 15 residues. The V end was cut by 10 bases, the J end by 2 bases, with 20 bases between. The CDR3 nucleotides read TGTGCCTCCCAGACGGGGGGCCGGGACACAGATACGCAGTATTTT. Protein: CASQTGGRDTDTQYF.

This clonotype was found a few times. The chain couples TRBV5-6 to TRBJ2-7; TRBD1 aligns across 7 bases. Germline lookup yields CDR1 SGHDT and CDR2 YYEEEE. The CDR3 covers 16 residues. The V gene end was trimmed by 0 bases and the J gene end by 1 base; junction bases not matched to a gene: 7. Here the CDR3 DNA reads TGTGCCAGCAGCTTGGACCCAGGGGGAAATTCCTACGAGCAGTACTTC. It yields the protein CASSLDPGGNSYEQYF.

The V gene is TRBV5-1, the J gene TRBJ1-6, with D possibly matching TRBD1 (5 bases). There are 16 residues in the CDR3. CDR1 SGHRS and CDR2 YFSETQ come from the germline V gene. The V gene lost 3 bases and the J gene lost 10 bases, with 20 bases spanning the gap. The chain's CDR3 is CASSSPVGGDLSPLHF. The CDR3 bases are TGCGCCAGCAGCTCGCCGGTTGGAGGGGATTTGTCACCCCTCCACTTT.

This clonotype was observed at least ten times. V gene TRBV13 combines with J gene TRBJ2-5; either TRBD1 or TRBD2 may supply D (5 bases each). There are 16 residues in the CDR3. Germline CDR1 and CDR2: PRHDT and FYEKMQ (reference sequence). The V end was cut by 5 bases, the J end by 1 base, with 17 bases between. CDR3: CASSIQGGLGQETQYF. Written as DNA, the CDR3 is TGTGCCAGCAGCATCCAGGGCGGGCTGGGCCAAGAGACCCAGTACTTC.

The sample holds many counts of this clonotype. V is TRBV7-3 and J is TRBJ1-2, with D possibly TRBD1 on 6 matching bases. This CDR3 is 16 amino acids long. V shed 6 bases and J shed 6 bases, with 23 bases lying between them. Germline lookup yields CDR1 SGHTA and CDR2 FQGTGA. CDR3 DNA sequence: TGTGCCAGCAGTGGACTTGGGGGCATTAACATGGATGGCTACACCTTC. Encoded protein: CASSGLGGINMDGYTF.

The V and J genes are TRBV7-3 and TRBJ1-2; D is unclear. Trimming cost V 2 bases and J 8 bases, with 15 bases left between them. Germline lookup yields CDR1 SGHTA and CDR2 FQGTGA. The CDR3 has 14 amino acids. CDR3 amino acids: CASSLGTERRGYTF. CDR3 nucleotide sequence: TGTGCCAGCAGCTTAGGCACGGAGAGGCGAGGCTACACCTTC.

This clonotype appeared many times. CDR3 nucleotide sequence: TGTGCCAGCTCACTCCACAGGGAACGGAATCAGCCCCAGCATTTT. Its translation is CASSLHRERNQPQHF. This chain joins TRBV18 and TRBJ1-5; possibly TRBD1 for D (6 bases). The CDR3 spans 15 residues. The V gene's germline CDR1 is KGHSH and CDR2 LQKENI. V was pared by 4 bases and J by 4 bases, with 14 bases between.

This chain links TRBV5-1 with TRBJ2-6; TRBD1 matches 9 bases. The CDR3 covers 17 residues. Germline CDR1 is SGHRS and CDR2 is YFSETQ. Trimming took 0 bases from V and 2 from J; bases not matched to a gene: 3. Here the CDR3 reads CASSLVGQGAGANVLTF. Written as DNA, the CDR3 is TGCGCCAGCAGCTTGGTGGGACAGGGAGCTGGGGCCAACGTCCTGACTTTC. The whole variable domain, filled in from reference TRBV5-1 and TRBJ2-6, reads KAGVTQTPRYLIKTRGQQVTLSCSPISGHRSVSWYQQTPGQGLQFLFEYFSETQRNKGNFPGRFSGRQFSNSRSEMNVSTLELGDSALYLCASSLVGQGAGANVLTFGAGSRLTVL.

This clonotype was observed a handful of times. The chain uses TRBV4-3 and TRBJ2-2; D not resolved. The CDR3 runs to 16 residues. CDR1 and CDR2 from the germline V gene are LGHNA and YSLEER. Deletions cut 1 base from V and 2 bases from J, with 11 bases between. The CDR3 nucleotides read TGCGCCAGCAGCCAAGGTCTTTCAGCCAACACCGGGGAGCTGTTTTTT. It specifies CASSQGLSANTGELFF.

V usage is TRBV7-9 and J usage is TRBJ2-1; D perhaps matches TRBD1 (7 bases). The length of the CDR3 is 16 residues. V was cut by 5 bases and J by 3 bases, with 17 bases left in between. The germline gives CDR1 SEHNR, CDR2 FQNEAQ (reference sequence). In DNA, the CDR3 is TGTGCCAGCAGCCCCGGAGGGGGCAGGGGCTACAATGAGCAGTTCTTC. It is translated as CASSPGGGRGYNEQFF.

The table lists this clonotype with many counts. This chain links TRBV7-3 with TRBJ2-3; D remains unclear. From germline, CDR1 is SGHTA and CDR2 FQGTGA. The ends were cut back, 4 bases at V and 0 bases at J, with 5 bases in the middle. The CDR3 consists of 13 residues. Written as DNA, the CDR3 is TGTGCCAGCAGCTCTCTCAGCACAGATACGCAGTATTTT. Translation: CASSSLSTDTQYF.

A few counts support this clonotype. The chain recombines TRBV6-5 with TRBJ2-5, with D maybe TRBD2 (6 bases). The CDR3 runs 13 residues. The V end was cut by 6 bases, the J end by 5 bases, with 13 bases between. Germline assignment: CDR1 MNHEY and CDR2 SVGAGI. CDR3 nucleotides: TGTGCCAGCAGCCCGCGGGGCGGTGAGACCCAGTACTTC. Translated, it gives CASSPRGGETQYF.

This chain links TRBV18 with TRBJ1-1; possible D gene TRBD1, 6 bases. The germline V gene has CDR1 KGHSH and CDR2 LQKENI. CDR3 length: 15 residues. Trimming shortened V by 3 bases and J by 1 base, and 12 bases separated the two germline ends. CDR3 coding DNA: TGTGCCAGCTCACCCGGGACGGGACAGAACACTGAAGCTTTCTTT. It is translated as CASSPGTGQNTEAFF.

J is TRBJ1-3 and V is TRBV30, with D possibly being TRBD1 (5 bases). The CDR3 sequence is 13 residues long. Looked up from germline, CDR1 is GTSNPN and CDR2 is SVGIG (reference sequence). CDR3 residues: CAHSFRARDTIYF. In DNA, the CDR3 is TGTGCTCACTCATTCAGGGCGCGGGACACCATATATTTT. The full variable domain, in which reference TRBV30 and TRBJ1-3 provide the parts outside the CDR3, is SQTIHQWPATLVQPVGSPLSLECTVEGTSNPNLYWYRQAAGRGLQLLFYSVGIGQISSEVPQNLSASRPQDRQFILSSKKLLLSDSGFYLCAHSFRARDTIYFGEGSWLTVV.

V and J are TRBV5-1 and TRBJ2-3; TRBD2 matches 8 bases. The ends lost 6 bases at V and 1 base at J; junction bases unmatched: 4. The CDR3 is 14 residues long. Germline CDR1 reads SGHRS; CDR2 reads YFSETQ. The CDR3 DNA is TGCGCCAGCAAGTCCGGGGGGGGCACAGATACGCAGTATTTT. Translating gives CASKSGGGTDTQYF.

The chain recombines TRBV15 with TRBJ2-1; no clear D. Trimming took off 4 bases at V and 0 bases at J, with 7 bases between the two ends. Germline values: CDR1 LNHNV, CDR2 YYDKDF (reference sequence). The CDR3 loop spans 14 amino acids. The CDR3 nucleotides are TGTGCCACCAGCATTCCAGGCTCCTACAATGAGCAGTTCTTC. Residues: CATSIPGSYNEQFF.

This clonotype has more than one count but fewer than ten. V and J are TRBV27 and TRBJ2-7; 12 positions match TRBD2. Losses at the gene ends were 5 bases for V and 2 bases for J; bases not matched to a gene: 4. This CDR3 has 15 amino acids. Germline V CDR1 and CDR2: MNHEY, SMNVEV (reference sequence). CDR3 sequence: CASSPGLAGPYEQYF. The CDR3 nucleotides read TGTGCCAGCAGTCCCGGACTAGCGGGGCCCTACGAGCAGTACTTC.

This clonotype has only a few counts. V is TRBV2 and J is TRBJ1-3, with D possibly TRBD1 on 5 matching bases. The CDR3 contains 16 residues. Germline V CDR1 and CDR2: SNHLY, FYNNEI. Trimming shortened V by 5 bases and J by 4 bases, and 18 bases separated the two germline ends. In DNA form, the CDR3 reads TGTGCCAGCAGTTTCTCTTCCGCAGGGTACGGAAACACCATATATTTT. It specifies CASSFSSAGYGNTIYF.